The sequence of this T cell receptor (beta chain) was determined in a study of a mutant IDH1 vaccine in newly diagnosed glioma. Points from the study as a whole: Pseudoprogression apparently lacked any relation to changes in top peripheral T cell clonotypes. A vaccine-induced immune response developed in around 94% of the patients.

Germline CDR1 and CDR2: MNHEY and SMNVEV (reference sequence). Trimming shortened V by 8 bases and J by 11 bases, and 22 bases separated the two germline ends. CDR3 length: 14 residues. This clone was counted a few times. As yet, its antigen is unknown. Time point indicated: week 11, during vaccination. The content of each vaccine dose was 300 ug of mutant IDH1 20-mer peptide, and topical imiquimod accompanied it. This table comes from immunoSEQ multiplex PCR, and its TCRdb copy is limited to in-frame clones, with some not included. The sample contains about 120,000 clones, over 75% of which appear only once.

This TCR was recovered from a man aged 35 to 55 with glioma. The genes are TRBV27 and TRBJ1-5; no clear D gene. The sequencing here drew on PBMCs, taken from a glioma patient whose treatment included an IDH1 peptide vaccine. CDR3 bases: TGTGCCAGCGGATCCGGGAGTTCGGGTTTGTCCCAGCATTTT. This codes for CASGSGSSGLSQHF.